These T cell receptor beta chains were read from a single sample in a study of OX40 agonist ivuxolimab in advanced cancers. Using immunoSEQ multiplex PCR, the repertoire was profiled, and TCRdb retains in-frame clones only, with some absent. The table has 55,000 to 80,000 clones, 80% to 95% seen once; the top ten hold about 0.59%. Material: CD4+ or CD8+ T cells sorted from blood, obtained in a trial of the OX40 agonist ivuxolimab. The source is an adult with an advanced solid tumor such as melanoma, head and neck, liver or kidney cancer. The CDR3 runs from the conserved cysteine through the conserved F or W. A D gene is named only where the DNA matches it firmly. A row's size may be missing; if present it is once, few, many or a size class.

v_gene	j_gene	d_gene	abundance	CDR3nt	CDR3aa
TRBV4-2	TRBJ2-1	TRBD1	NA	TGTGCCAGCAGCCAGGGACAGTCTTCCTCCTACAATGAGCAGTTCTTC	CASSQGQSSSYNEQFF
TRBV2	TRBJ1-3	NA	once	TGTGCCAGCACCGCGGAGGGAGGTGGAAACACCATATATTTT	CASTAEGGGNTIYF
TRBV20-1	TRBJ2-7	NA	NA	TGCAGTGCCAGGACACTCTACGAGCAGTACTTC	CSARTLYEQYF
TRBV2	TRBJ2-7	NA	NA	TGTGCCAGCAGTGAACGGGTTGTAGGAACAATCTACGAGCAGTACTTC	CASSERVVGTIYEQYF
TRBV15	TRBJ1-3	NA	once	TGTGCCACCAGCAGAGATTCAGGGATTCGGACTGGAAACACCATATATTTT	CATSRDSGIRTGNTIYF
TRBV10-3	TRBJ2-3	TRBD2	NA	TGTGCCATCAGTGAGTCGAGGACTAGCGGCACAGATACGCAGTATTTT	CAISESRTSGTDTQYF
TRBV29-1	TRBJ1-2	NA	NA	TGCAGCGTTGAGGGGTTGTTGAATGGCTACACCTTC	CSVEGLLNGYTF
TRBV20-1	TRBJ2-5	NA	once	TGCAGTGCTAGCCGCCAGGCGACCCAGTACTTC	CSASRQATQYF
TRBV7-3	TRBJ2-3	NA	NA	TGTGCCAGCAGCCTGAATGAGGGGGTTTCGCAGTATTTT	CASSLNEGVSQYF
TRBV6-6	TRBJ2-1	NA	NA	TGTGCCAGCAGCCGGGACTCCCCACCGCGAAAGGAGCAGTTCTTC	CASSRDSPPRKEQFF
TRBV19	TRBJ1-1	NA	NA	TGTGCCAGTACCACGGGGGGACGGCGGAACACTGAAGCTTTCTTT	CASTTGGRRNTEAFF
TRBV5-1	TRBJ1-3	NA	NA	TGCGCCAGCAGCTTGGCCGGGGGGACTGGAAACACCATATATTTT	CASSLAGGTGNTIYF
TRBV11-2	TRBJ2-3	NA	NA	TGTGCCAGCAGCTTACCTAGCACAGATACGCAGTATTTT	CASSLPSTDTQYF
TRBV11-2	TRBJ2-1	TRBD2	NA	TGTGCCAGCAGCCTAGCGGGGGGGCCGTCATACAATGAGCAGTTCTTC	CASSLAGGPSYNEQFF
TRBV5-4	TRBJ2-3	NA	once	TGTGCCAGCAGCTCGACCGATACGCAGTATTTT	CASSSTDTQYF
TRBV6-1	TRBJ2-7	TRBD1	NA	TGTGCCAGCAGCCCAGGGACAGCGCCCTTAGAGCAGTACTTC	CASSPGTAPLEQYF
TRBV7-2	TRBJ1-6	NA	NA	TGTGCCAGCAGCTTTTCCCCGAATTCACCCCTCCACTTT	CASSFSPNSPLHF
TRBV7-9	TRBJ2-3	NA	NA	TGTGCCAGCAGCTTACGACGGGGTCCCACAGATACGCAGTATTTT	CASSLRRGPTDTQYF
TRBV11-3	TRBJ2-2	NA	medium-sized	TGTGCCAGCAGCTTGGGAGGGAACACCGGGGAGCTGTTTTTT	CASSLGGNTGELFF
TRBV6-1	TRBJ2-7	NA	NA	TGTGCCAGCAGTGTGGCAGGGGCCAACGAGCAGTACTTC	CASSVAGANEQYF
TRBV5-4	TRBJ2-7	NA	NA	TGTGCCAGCAGCTTGGCCGGAAGCCCCGAGCAGTACTTC	CASSLAGSPEQYF
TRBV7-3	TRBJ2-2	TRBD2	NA	TGTGCCAGCAGCCTCCAGCCTAGCGGGACCGGGGAGCTGTTTTTT	CASSLQPSGTGELFF
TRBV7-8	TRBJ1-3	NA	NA	TGTGCCAGCAGCTTACAGGTCTCTGGAAACACCATATATTTT	CASSLQVSGNTIYF
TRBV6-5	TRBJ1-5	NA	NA	TGTGCCAGCAGTTACTCTCCGGGTCAGCCCCAGCATTTT	CASSYSPGQPQHF
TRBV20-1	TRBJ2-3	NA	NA	TGCCTAACGGGGAGCACAGATACGCAGTATTTT	CLTGSTDTQYF
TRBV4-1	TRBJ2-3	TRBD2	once	TGCGCCAGCAGCCAAGATCGAGCGGGAGTGGCAGATACGCAGTATTTT	CASSQDRAGVADTQYF
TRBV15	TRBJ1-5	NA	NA	TGTGCCACCAGCAGAGGGAGGGCGCGGGGGCATCAGCCCCAGCATTTT	CATSRGRARGHQPQHF
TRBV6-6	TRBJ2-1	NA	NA	TGTGCCAGCGAGCTCATACGGCCTAGCAGAAGAGATGAGCAGTTCTTC	CASELIRPSRRDEQFF
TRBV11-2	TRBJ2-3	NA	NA	TGTGCCAGCAGCTTACTGGTCAGGGGAAGTACAGATACGCAGTATTTT	CASSLLVRGSTDTQYF
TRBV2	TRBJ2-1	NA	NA	TGTGCCAGCAGAGAAGGCGTGGCTGATGAGCAGTTCTTC	CASREGVADEQFF
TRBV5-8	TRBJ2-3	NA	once	TGTGCCAGCAGGTTCCCGGGGCCCGATACGCAGTATTTT	CASRFPGPDTQYF
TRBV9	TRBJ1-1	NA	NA	TGTGCCAGCAGCGCCTCTTGGGACATGAACACTGAAGCTTTCTTT	CASSASWDMNTEAFF
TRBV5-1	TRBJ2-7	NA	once	TGCGCCAGCAGCTTGTTTCAGAACTACGAGCAGTACTTC	CASSLFQNYEQYF
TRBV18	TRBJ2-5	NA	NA	TGTGCCAGCTCACCGACATCCGGGCAGGAGACCCAGTACTTC	CASSPTSGQETQYF
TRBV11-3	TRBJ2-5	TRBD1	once	TGTGCCAGCAGCTTAGGGGACAGTCAAGAGACCCAGTACTTC	CASSLGDSQETQYF
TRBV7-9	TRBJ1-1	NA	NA	TGTGCCAGCAGCAGTCAGGGCCTAGCGAACACTGAAGCTTTCTTT	CASSSQGLANTEAFF
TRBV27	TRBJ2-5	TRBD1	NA	TGTGCCAGCAGTAGGACAGGGTTCGGAGAGACCCAGTACTTC	CASSRTGFGETQYF
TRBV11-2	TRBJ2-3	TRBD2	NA	TGTGCCAGCAGCTTGGAGGGACTAGCGGGGCGAGGGGATACGCAGTATTTT	CASSLEGLAGRGDTQYF
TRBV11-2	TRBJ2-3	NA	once	TGTGCCAGCAGCTTAGGACGTAGCACAGATACGCAGTATTTT	CASSLGRSTDTQYF
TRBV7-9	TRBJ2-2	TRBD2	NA	TGTGCCAGCAGCCAACCGGGACTAGCGGGAGCAGGAACCGGGGAGCTGTTTTTT	CASSQPGLAGAGTGELFF
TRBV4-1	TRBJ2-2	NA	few	TGCGCCAGCAGGGCAACCTCTCCGGGCACCGGGGAGCTGTTTTTT	CASRATSPGTGELFF
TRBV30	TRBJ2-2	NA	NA	TGTGCCTGGACCCGCGCGATTACTACCGGGGAGCTGTTTTTT	CAWTRAITTGELFF
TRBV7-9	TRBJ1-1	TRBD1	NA	TGTGCCAGCAGCTCGGATACAGGGGGCACTGAAGCTTTCTTT	CASSSDTGGTEAFF
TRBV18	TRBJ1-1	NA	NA	TGTGCCAGCTCACAACAGGGTGACACTGAAGCTTTCTTT	CASSQQGDTEAFF
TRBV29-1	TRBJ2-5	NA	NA	TGCAGCGTTGAAGATAAAGTGGGAGGAGAGACCCAGTACTTC	CSVEDKVGGETQYF
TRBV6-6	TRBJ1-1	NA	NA	TGTGCCAGCAGTGTCCAGGGTACCATGAACACTGAAGCTTTCTTT	CASSVQGTMNTEAFF
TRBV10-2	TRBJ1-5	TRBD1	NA	TGCGCCAGCAGATCACAGGGGGCGGATCAGCCCCAGCATTTT	CASRSQGADQPQHF
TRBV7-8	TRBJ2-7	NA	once	TGTGCCAGCAGCTTAATGCCCTACGAGCAGTACTTC	CASSLMPYEQYF
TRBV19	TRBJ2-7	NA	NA	TGTGCCAGTAGTATAGATCGCTGGTCAGAGCAGTACTTC	CASSIDRWSEQYF
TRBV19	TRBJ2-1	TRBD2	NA	TGTGCCAGTAGTATAGAGGGGACTAAAATCTATGAGCAGTTCTTC	CASSIEGTKIYEQFF
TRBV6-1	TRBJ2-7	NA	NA	TGTGCCAGCAGTGATGGAGCGACTCCCTCCTACGAGCAGTACTTC	CASSDGATPSYEQYF